This is a list of T cell receptor beta chains from one sample in a study of blood T cell repertoires in COVID-19. Using immunoSEQ multiplex PCR, the repertoire was profiled, and TCRdb retains in-frame clones only, with some absent. Altogether more than 85,000 clones are present, 65% to 90% being singletons, with the ten largest covering 2% to 3%. The source material was PBMCs or T cells enriched from blood (not recorded which). The receptor source for this set is a woman aged 45-59 years who had recovered from COVID-19. Each CDR3 is given with its conserved first and last residue. The order of the fields is V gene, D gene, J gene, clone size, CDR3 DNA, CDR3 protein. The D gene is left open where the match is weak. The listing skips clone size in some rows; elsewhere it reads once, few, many or a size class.

TRBV7-8	TRBD2	TRBJ2-1	NA	TGTGCCAGCAGCTTAGACGGGCTAGCGGGAGGGCCGAAGGACAATGAGCAGTTCTTC	CASSLDGLAGGPKDNEQFF
TRBV4-1	TRBD1	TRBJ2-3	NA	TGCGCCAGCAGCCCCGGCCCCCGACAGGGGCCCACAGATACGCAGTATTTT	CASSPGPRQGPTDTQYF
TRBV19	NA	TRBJ2-7	NA	TGTGCCAGTAGTATAGTACAGGGACCCTACGAGCAGTACTTC	CASSIVQGPYEQYF
TRBV27	TRBD2	TRBJ2-3	NA	TGTGCCAGCAGTTCCGAACTAGCGGCCACAGATACGCAGTATTTT	CASSSELAATDTQYF
TRBV7-3	NA	TRBJ2-2	NA	TGTGCCAGCAGCCTCTCGTCTACGTACACCGGGGAGCTGTTTTTT	CASSLSSTYTGELFF
TRBV12-3/TRBV12-4	TRBD1	TRBJ2-3	NA	TGTGCCAGCAGTTTTGGGACAGTGGATACGCAGTATTTT	CASSFGTVDTQYF
TRBV4-2	TRBD2	TRBJ2-1	NA	TGTGCCAGCAGCCCCCTGGCGGGAGGGAGGGATGAGCAGTTCTTC	CASSPLAGGRDEQFF
TRBV19	NA	TRBJ2-7	NA	TGTGCCAGTAGTATCCTCTCGGACAGCAGCTACGAGCAGTACTTC	CASSILSDSSYEQYF
TRBV29-1	TRBD1	TRBJ2-1	few	TGCAGCGCCCAGACAGGGGATGAGCAGTTCTTC	CSAQTGDEQFF
TRBV5-1	TRBD2	TRBJ2-7	once	TGCGCCAGCAGCTTGGGGCTAGCGGGAGGCCTCGGCATCCACGAGCAGTACTTC	CASSLGLAGGLGIHEQYF
TRBV28	TRBD1	TRBJ2-1	NA	TGTGCCAGCAGTTTAGGCGGGACAGGGAACAATGAGCAGTTCTTC	CASSLGGTGNNEQFF
TRBV27	TRBD2	TRBJ2-7	NA	TGTGCCAGCAGTTTAAACCCTAGCGGGTACGAGCAGTACTTC	CASSLNPSGYEQYF
TRBV3-1/TRBV3-2	TRBD2	TRBJ2-2	NA	TGTGCCAGCAGCCTACCGGGACTAGTATTTCCCGGGGAGCTGTTTTTT	CASSLPGLVFPGELFF
TRBV6-5	NA	TRBJ1-4	NA	TGTGCCACCGTTATGGGGGGGGAGGAAAAACTGTTTTTT	CATVMGGEEKLFF